The 32 T cell receptor beta chains below come from one sample, sequenced in a study of OX40 agonist ivuxolimab in advanced cancers. The repertoire was sequenced with immunoSEQ multiplex PCR; TCRdb's copy has only in-frame clones and lacks some. The data contain some 79,000 clones, about 90% of them singletons. Material: CD4+ or CD8+ T cells sorted from blood, obtained in a trial of the OX40 agonist ivuxolimab. The receptors come from an adult with an advanced solid tumor such as melanoma, head and neck, liver or kidney cancer.

The J gene is TRBJ2-1, the V gene TRBV15, with TRBD2 identical over 8 bases. The CDR3 is made up of 13 amino acids. Germline V gene lookup returns CDR1 LNHNV and CDR2 YYDKDF (reference sequence). V gave up 0 bases and J gave up 12 bases; unmatched junction bases: 4. In DNA, the CDR3 is TGTGCCACCAGCAGAGATCGACGGGAGGGGCAGTTCTTC. This encodes CATSRDRREGQFF.

The chain links TRBV25-1 to TRBJ2-7; 8 bases fit TRBD1. From germline, CDR1 is MGHDK and CDR2 SYGVNS. The CDR3 runs to 17 residues. With V trimmed by 7 bases and J by 9 bases, 23 bases remained unmatched. The CDR3 DNA reads as TGTGCCAGCACCAGTGGTCAGGGGGCTCCCACGTATAGTCGGCAGTACTTC. This encodes CASTSGQGAPTYSRQYF.

The chain links TRBV5-1 to TRBJ1-1; D unclear. From germline, CDR1 is SGHRS and CDR2 YFSETQ. There are 16 residues in the CDR3. The ends were cut back, 4 bases at V and 0 bases at J, with 16 bases in the middle. This CDR3 reads CASSLMTLEMNTEAFF. The CDR3 nucleotides read TGCGCCAGCAGCCTTATGACCCTCGAGATGAACACTGAAGCTTTCTTT.

The chain uses TRBV18 and TRBJ2-3, with TRBD1 identical over 8 bases. This CDR3 has 16 residues. Trimming removed 3 bases from V and 3 bases from J; junction bases left unmatched: 8. CDR1 and CDR2 from the germline V gene are KGHSH and LQKENI. CDR3 sequence (DNA): TGTGCCAGCTCACCCTTGGGGACAGGCGGGACAGATACGCAGTATTTT. It is translated as CASSPLGTGGTDTQYF.

V gene TRBV6-5 combines with J gene TRBJ2-4, with D perhaps matching TRBD1 (6 bases). This CDR3 has 15 residues. CDR1 is MNHEY and CDR2 is SVGAGI in the germline V gene. Trimming cost V 2 bases and J 1 base, with 9 bases left between them. The chain's CDR3 is CASSYAGAAKNIQYF. The CDR3 coding sequence is TGTGCCAGCAGTTACGCAGGGGCCGCCAAAAACATTCAGTACTTC.

This clone appeared a single time. This chain connects TRBV4-3 to TRBJ1-1; 7 bases align to TRBD1. Germline assignment: CDR1 LGHNA and CDR2 YSLEER. V lost 4 bases, J lost 6 bases, and 11 bases stayed unmatched. The CDR3 runs 15 residues. The CDR3 region is CASSRSTDRWSEAFF. CDR3 sequence (DNA): TGCGCCAGCAGCCGCTCCACGGACAGGTGGTCTGAAGCTTTCTTT.

This chain joins TRBV19 and TRBJ1-1; D unresolved. Trimming removed 5 bases from V and 5 bases from J, with 9 bases in between. Per the germline V gene, CDR1 is LNHDA and CDR2 is SQIVND (reference sequence). CDR3 size: 12 residues. CDR3 sequence: CASSERRTEAFF. The CDR3 DNA reads TGTGCCAGTAGTGAGCGACGAACTGAAGCTTTCTTT.

This sequence joins TRBV11-2 and TRBJ2-7; 13 bases align to TRBD2. V shed 5 bases and J 9 bases; nucleotides not matched to a gene: 7. This CDR3 has 14 residues. Germline V lookup: CDR1 SGHAT, CDR2 FQNNGV. In DNA, the CDR3 is TGTGCCAGCAGCCCCGGACTAGCGGGGGTCGGGCAGTACTTC. It encodes CASSPGLAGVGQYF.

The chain recombines TRBV19 with TRBJ1-1; TRBD1 matches at 7 bases. Germline-derived CDR1 and CDR2 are LNHDA and SQIVND (reference sequence). This CDR3 has 13 residues. V shed 3 bases, J shed 8 bases, and the junction held 6 bases outside the gene matches. This chain's CDR3 is CASSIQTGREAFF. CDR3 DNA: TGTGCCAGTAGTATCCAGACAGGGAGGGAAGCTTTCTTT.

The genes are TRBV18 and TRBJ2-2, with 7 nucleotides matching TRBD2. The germline V gene encodes CDR1 KGHSH and CDR2 LQKENI. This CDR3 has 15 residues. Trimming took 5 bases from V and 5 from J; bases not matched to a gene: 8. In DNA form, the CDR3 reads TGTGCCAGCTCATTAGGCGGGAGCGGTACCGGGGAGCTGTTTTTT. Translated, it gives CASSLGGSGTGELFF.

The table lists this clone with a count of one. J is TRBJ2-2 and V is TRBV4-2; 11 bases match TRBD2. J lost 7 bases, V lost 4 bases, and 8 bases had no gene match. This CDR3 has 16 residues. Germline CDR1 is LGHNA and CDR2 is YNFKEQ. DNA of the CDR3: TGTGCCAGCAGCCGTGGACTAGCGGGCCCGGACGGGGAGCTGTTTTTT. Translating it yields CASSRGLAGPDGELFF.

This clone showed up just once. The CDR3 protein is CASHTGRRGSMNTEAFF. As DNA, the CDR3 is TGCGCCAGCCACACCGGACGCAGGGGATCCATGAACACTGAAGCTTTCTTT. This chain connects TRBV5-1 to TRBJ1-1; tentatively, D is TRBD1 (6 bases). Trimming took off 7 bases at V and 0 bases at J, with 22 bases between the two ends. The CDR3 runs 17 residues. In germline, CDR1 is SGHRS, CDR2 YFSETQ.

The chain combines TRBV5-1 with TRBJ2-1; D gene ambiguous. Germline CDR1 SGHRS, CDR2 YFSETQ. Between the trimmed V and J ends, which lost 2 bases and 2 bases, there was a span of 8 bases. This CDR3 contains 14 residues. CDR3 sequence: CASSLTTAYNEQFF. The CDR3 nucleotides read TGCGCCAGCAGCTTAACCACCGCCTACAATGAGCAGTTCTTC.

The chain employs TRBV11-3 and TRBJ2-2; no clear D. V was trimmed by 1 base and J by 5 bases, leaving 8 bases between them. The CDR3 consists of 14 residues. Germline V lookup: CDR1 SGHNT, CDR2 YENEEA. CDR3 sequence reads: CASSLGPVTGELFF. The CDR3 nucleotides are TGTGCCAGCAGCTTAGGCCCGGTAACCGGGGAGCTGTTTTTT.

The chain employs TRBV5-6 and TRBJ2-2, with D possibly being TRBD1 (7 bases). Germline V gene sequence: CDR1 SGHDT, CDR2 YYEEEE. V was shortened by 4 bases and J by 1 base, with 14 bases between the two germline ends. CDR3 length: 16 amino acids. CDR3 protein: CASSGSGGLNTGELFF. Written as DNA, the CDR3 is TGTGCCAGCAGCGGGTCAGGGGGACTGAACACCGGGGAGCTGTTTTTT. Drawing the rest from reference TRBV5-6 and TRBJ2-2, the complete variable domain is DAGVTQSPTHLIKTRGQQVTLRCSPKSGHDTVSWYQQALGQGPQFIFQYYEEEERQRGNFPDRFSGHQFPNYSSELNVNALLLGDSALYLCASSGSGGLNTGELFFGEGSRLTVL.

The chain is built from TRBV27 and TRBJ2-7, with a tentative D call TRBD1 (6 bases). The germline V and J ends were trimmed by 2 bases and 7 bases, with 15 bases remaining between them. The V gene's germline CDR1 is MNHEY and CDR2 SMNVEV (reference sequence). The CDR3 totals 14 residues. CDR3 loop: CASSLNDRTLEQYF. The CDR3 nucleotides read TGTGCCAGCAGTTTAAATGACAGGACGTTGGAGCAGTACTTC.

The chain employs TRBV5-1 and TRBJ2-7, with TRBD2 as a possible D gene (5 bases). CDR1 SGHRS and CDR2 YFSETQ come from the germline V gene. V dropped 5 bases and J dropped 6 bases, with 15 bases sitting between them. The CDR3 consists of 13 residues. The CDR3 protein is CASSFSASAEQYF. The DNA for the CDR3 is TGCGCCAGCAGTTTTAGCGCATCGGCCGAGCAGTACTTC.

The chain is built from TRBV7-2 and TRBJ2-3; TRBD2 aligns across 7 bases. The V segment lost 0 bases and the J segment 2 bases; nucleotides outside the gene matches: 2. The CDR3 extends over 15 amino acids. Germline CDR1 and CDR2: SGHTA and FQGNSA. The CDR3 DNA reads as TGTGCCAGCAGCTTAGCGGGAGGGACCACAGATACGCAGTATTTT. This translates into CASSLAGGTTDTQYF. The entire variable domain, with the rest obtained from reference TRBV7-2 and TRBJ2-3, is as follows: GAGVSQSPSNKVTEKGKDVELRCDPISGHTALYWYRQSLGQGLEFLIYFQGNSAPDKSGLPSDRFSAERTGGSVSTLTIQRTQQEDSAVYLCASSLAGGTTDTQYFGPGTRLTVL.

The genes are TRBV7-6 and TRBJ1-4; no definite D call. Germline-derived CDR1 and CDR2 are SGHVS and FNYEAQ. The CDR3 loop spans 16 amino acids. The V end was cut by 5 bases, the J end by 0 bases, with 13 bases between. CDR3 sequence (DNA): TGTGCCAGCAGCCGCCGACCAGCCTCAACTAATGAAAAACTGTTTTTT. Translating it yields CASSRRPASTNEKLFF.

The chain uses TRBV19 and TRBJ2-7, with TRBD1 identical over 10 bases. Germline-derived CDR1 and CDR2 are LNHDA and SQIVND (reference sequence). The junction had 7 bases not matched to a gene; V was cut back by 2 bases and J by 3 bases. The CDR3 length is 16 residues. This CDR3 reads CASSINGGTGVYEQYF. The DNA of the CDR3 is TGTGCCAGTAGTATAAATGGCGGGACAGGGGTCTACGAGCAGTACTTC.

This rearrangement joins TRBV6-1 to TRBJ2-1; the D gene is possibly TRBD2 (6 bases). Trimming pared 6 bases from V and 4 bases from J, leaving 16 bases between. Looked up from germline, CDR1 is MNHNS and CDR2 is SASEGT. This CDR3 comprises 15 residues. CDR3 protein: CASSLNPGGYNEQFF. CDR3 nucleotide sequence: TGTGCCAGCAGCTTAAACCCCGGGGGATACAATGAGCAGTTCTTC.

For this clone: The junction and the germline gene differ at one end; a read error may be behind it. J is TRBJ1-1 and V is TRBV7-8; weak D call: TRBD1 (5 bases). Germline V lookup: CDR1 SGHVS, CDR2 FQNEAQ. The CDR3 has 14 residues. CDR3 in DNA: TGTGCCAGCAGCTTAGAGGGACGGGGAACTGTAGCTTTCTTT. Translation: CASSLEGRGTVAFF.

The rearrangement uses TRBV6-6 and TRBJ1-5; possibly TRBD1 for D (5 bases). This CDR3 region has 13 residues. Germline V gene data show CDR1 as MNHNY and CDR2 as SVGAGI (reference sequence). The V end was cut by 6 bases, the J end by 7 bases, with 13 bases between. This CDR3 is CASRLRVGQPQHF. The CDR3 DNA follows: TGTGCCAGCAGACTCAGGGTAGGGCAGCCCCAGCATTTT.

The chain is built from TRBV27 and TRBJ1-3, with 9 nucleotides matching TRBD1. This CDR3 spans 15 amino acids. V gave up 6 bases and J gave up 0 bases; unmatched junction bases: 3. Germline loops: CDR1 MNHEY, CDR2 SMNVEV (reference sequence). The CDR3 nucleotides are TGTGCCAGCAGGGGGACAGGGCCCTCTGGAAACACCATATATTTT. Its translation is CASRGTGPSGNTIYF.

The chain links TRBV5-4 to TRBJ1-5, with 7 nucleotides matching TRBD1. The ends lost 0 bases at V and 4 bases at J; junction bases unmatched: 7. Germline-derived CDR1 and CDR2 are SGHNT and YYREEE (reference sequence). The CDR3 is made up of 16 amino acids. CDR3: CASSLDGTDLNQPQHF. In DNA, the CDR3 is TGTGCCAGCAGCTTGGACGGGACAGACCTTAATCAGCCCCAGCATTTT.

This chain uses TRBV25-1 with TRBJ1-1; D gene uncertain. The CDR3 covers 13 residues. The germline V and J ends were trimmed by 1 base and 7 bases, with 10 bases remaining between them. Germline values: CDR1 MGHDK, CDR2 SYGVNS. The CDR3 is CASSEFTRNEAFF. The CDR3 DNA follows: TGTGCCAGCAGTGAATTTACGAGAAATGAAGCTTTCTTT. The full variable domain, in which reference TRBV25-1 and TRBJ1-1 provide the parts outside the CDR3, is EADIYQTPRYLVIGTGKKITLECSQTMGHDKMYWYQQDPGMELHLIHYSYGVNSTEKGDLSSESTVSRIRTEHFPLTLESARPSHTSQYLCASSEFTRNEAFFGQGTRLTVV.

The rearrangement uses TRBV9 and TRBJ2-3, with 7 nucleotides matching TRBD2. Germline-derived CDR1 and CDR2 are SGDLS and YYNGEE. The CDR3 extends over 15 amino acids. The J segment lost 5 bases and the V segment lost 2 bases, leaving 8 bases of the junction unmatched. CDR3 sequence (DNA): TGTGCCAGCAGCGTCCGGGGGGTGCTCAGAGATACGCAGTATTTT. Its translation is CASSVRGVLRDTQYF.

The gene calls are TRBV4-1 and TRBJ2-1; 8 nucleotides line up with TRBD2. The CDR3 runs to 19 residues. V dropped 0 bases and J dropped 2; count of bases not matched to a gene: 12. Germline values: CDR1 MGHRA, CDR2 YSYEKL. The CDR3 coding sequence is TGCGCCAGCAGCCAAGAGGAAGGACCCGTAGCGGGACCCTACAATGAGCAGTTCTTC. This translates into CASSQEEGPVAGPYNEQFF.

This clone was counted between two and nine times. This sequence joins TRBV2 and TRBJ2-7; the D is unclear. Germline-derived CDR1 and CDR2 are SNHLY and FYNNEI. Trimming shortened V by 1 base and J by 6 bases, and 13 bases separated the two germline ends. The CDR3 extends over 14 amino acids. CDR3 DNA sequence: TGTGCCAGCAGTGAAGGACTCTCTACCCTCGAGCAGTACTTC. It yields the protein CASSEGLSTLEQYF. Together with reference TRBV2 and TRBJ2-7, the CDR3 gives the full variable domain: EPEVTQTPSHQVTQMGQEVILRCVPISNHLYFYWYRQILGQKVEFLVSFYNNEISEKSEIFDDQFSVERPDGSNFTLKIRSTKLEDSAMYFCASSEGLSTLEQYFGPGTRLTVT.

The rearrangement uses TRBV6-6 and TRBJ1-4; 7 bases are a match to TRBD1. This CDR3 is built from 16 residues. The V gene's germline CDR1 is MNHNY and CDR2 SVGAGI (reference sequence). Germline trimming cut 4 bases from V and 3 bases from J; bases unmatched to any gene: 8. CDR3 sequence: CASSSQGGSSNEKLFF. The DNA for the CDR3 is TGTGCCAGCAGTTCGCAGGGGGGTTCTTCTAATGAAAAACTGTTTTTT.

The V gene is TRBV10-2, the J gene TRBJ2-5; 7 bases map to TRBD1. V shed 10 bases and J 4 bases; nucleotides not matched to a gene: 9. Per the germline V gene, CDR1 is WSHSY and CDR2 is SAAADI. The CDR3 consists of 13 residues. The CDR3 spells CATSGTEGETQYF. For the CDR3, the DNA is TGCGCCACCTCCGGGACAGAGGGAGAGACCCAGTACTTC.

The gene calls are TRBV7-9 and TRBJ1-1; D not certain. V lost 6 bases and J lost 2, with 10 bases in between. The CDR3 length is 13 residues. In germline, CDR1 is SEHNR, CDR2 FQNEAQ (reference sequence). The DNA for the CDR3 is TGTGCCAGCAGTCGTTTTGGTAACACTGAAGCTTTCTTT. Amino acid sequence: CASSRFGNTEAFF.